The rows below give T cell receptor beta chains drawn from one sample of a study of cytomegalovirus exposure and HLA in healthy donors. Clones were sequenced by immunoSEQ multiplex PCR, and TCRdb holds only the in-frame ones, with some missing. The sample includes 150,000 to 200,000 clones, around 80% seen only once; the top ten take 14%. The material sequenced was PBMCs. The receptors were gathered from a woman in her thirties or forties in good health and CMV-seronegative. The CDR3 runs from the conserved cysteine through the conserved F or W. A D gene is named only where the DNA matches it firmly. Not all rows give a size; the values are once, few, many and, for expanded clones, a class.

V,size,D,J,DNA,CDR3
TRBV10-2,NA,NA,TRBJ1-2,TGCGCCAGCAGTGAGCTCCGAGGGGGATACTATGGCTACACCTTC,CASSELRGGYYGYTF
TRBV2,NA,TRBD2,TRBJ2-7,TGTGCCAGCAGTGTGGGTAGCGGGGGAACCTACGAGCAGTACTTC,CASSVGSGGTYEQYF
TRBV5-6,NA,TRBD1,TRBJ2-1,TGTGCCAGCATTGGACCGGGACAGGGGCTGAATGAGCAGTTCTTC,CASIGPGQGLNEQFF
TRBV6-5,few,TRBD2,TRBJ2-7,TGTGCCAGCATGGCTAGCGGGAGTCGCTACGAGCAGTACTTC,CASMASGSRYEQYF
TRBV18,few,TRBD1,TRBJ1-5,TGTGCCAGCTCATCGGACAGGGGACAGCCCCAGCATTTT,CASSSDRGQPQHF
TRBV4-1,few,TRBD2,TRBJ2-5,TGTGCCAGCAGCCCCGGTCCTAGCGGAGATTTGGGTGCCCAGTACTTC,CASSPGPSGDLGAQYF
TRBV6-1,NA,NA,TRBJ2-5,TGTGCCAGCAGTGAAAGGTGGGGTTGGGAGCAGTACTTC,CASSERWGWEQYF
TRBV28,NA,TRBD2,TRBJ2-7,TGTGCCAGCCAGAGCGGGGGGGTGTACGAGCAGTACTTC,CASQSGGVYEQYF
TRBV28,NA,TRBD1,TRBJ2-7,TGTGCCAGCAGTGATGGGACAGGGGGCACGGGGTACGAGCAGTACTTC,CASSDGTGGTGYEQYF
TRBV11-2,NA,NA,TRBJ1-1,TGTGCCAGCAGCTTAGCCTTGACGGCGGGGCACACTGAAGCTTTCTTT,CASSLALTAGHTEAFF
TRBV11-2,few,NA,TRBJ2-2,TGTGCCAGCACCCAGGACGGGGCCGGGGAGCTGTTTTTT,CASTQDGAGELFF
TRBV7-2,NA,NA,TRBJ2-1,TGTGCCAGCAGCTTAACCGGTCTTGAGCAGTTCTTC,CASSLTGLEQFF
TRBV28,NA,TRBD1,TRBJ1-2,TGTGCCAGCAGTTTCGGGACAGGGCGGGGCCACACCTTC,CASSFGTGRGHTF
TRBV18,few,TRBD1,TRBJ1-2,TGTGCCAGCTCACCCATGACAGGGGGCTTTGCTAACTATGGCTACACCTTC,CASSPMTGGFANYGYTF
TRBV4-3,once,TRBD1,TRBJ2-3,TGCGCCAGCAGCCAAGACAGGGGGCTCACAGATACGCAGTATTTT,CASSQDRGLTDTQYF
TRBV18,NA,NA,TRBJ2-1,TGTGCCAGCCACGGGAACAATGAGCAGTTCTTC,CASHGNNEQFF
TRBV27,NA,TRBD2,TRBJ2-5,TGTGCCAGCAGTTTTGCTAGCGGGGGGGGAGAGACCCAGTACTTC,CASSFASGGGETQYF
TRBV10-3,NA,TRBD1,TRBJ2-7,TGTGCCATCAGCGACGTCCCGGGACAGGGGAAGGGCCACGAGCAGTACTTC,CAISDVPGQGKGHEQYF
TRBV5-4,few,NA,TRBJ1-5,TGTGCCCGATCGGTACAGCCCCAGCATTTT,CARSVQPQHF
TRBV28,NA,TRBD1,TRBJ1-3,TGTGCCAGCAGTTTCGGCCAGGGGGCGAGAAACACCATATATTTT,CASSFGQGARNTIYF
TRBV7-6,NA,NA,TRBJ1-1,TGTGCCAGCAGCTTATTACAGGGCTTAGCTTTCTTT,CASSLLQGLAFF
TRBV7-9,NA,NA,TRBJ2-7,TGTGCCAGCAGCTTCGTCTCCTACGAGCAGTACTTC,CASSFVSYEQYF
TRBV6-6,NA,TRBD1,TRBJ1-2,TGTGCCAGCAGCCAGGGCGGAGGGGGCAACTATGGCTACACCTTC,CASSQGGGGNYGYTF
TRBV10-3,NA,NA,TRBJ2-7,TGTGCCATCAACGGGGGTGTCAGCGACGAGCAGTACTTC,CAINGGVSDEQYF
TRBV7-2,NA,TRBD1,TRBJ2-5,TGTGCCAGCAGCATGGGACAGGGGAGGGGAGAGACCCAGTACTTC,CASSMGQGRGETQYF
TRBV6-6,few,TRBD1,TRBJ1-4,TGTGCCAGCAGCAGAACCCCGGGACAGGGGGATGAAAAACTGTTTTTT,CASSRTPGQGDEKLFF
TRBV18,NA,NA,TRBJ1-1,TGTGCCAGCTCACCGCTAACGACGAGGACTGAAGCTTTCTTT,CASSPLTTRTEAFF
TRBV4-3,NA,TRBD1,TRBJ2-1,TGCGCCAGCAGCCAAGATGCAGGGGGCAATGAGCAGTTCTTC,CASSQDAGGNEQFF
TRBV7-8,NA,NA,TRBJ2-7,TGTGCCAGCAGATCACTAGCCGTTAGCTCCTACGAGCAGTACTTC,CASRSLAVSSYEQYF
TRBV28,NA,TRBD2,TRBJ2-7,TGTGCCAGCAGTCCTTCGGGGCTAGCGGGGGGCGGTTCCTACGAGCAGTACTTC,CASSPSGLAGGGSYEQYF
TRBV6-6,NA,NA,TRBJ2-1,TGTGCCAGCAGTCTTCTACAGAATGAGCAGTTCTTC,CASSLLQNEQFF
TRBV7-2,NA,TRBD2,TRBJ2-7,TGTGCCAGCAGCGTAAAACCGGGCGGAACGGGGGGAAACGAGCAGTACTTC,CASSVKPGGTGGNEQYF
TRBV7-9,NA,NA,TRBJ2-6,TGTGCCAGCAGCGCCCCCTCTCCGGGGATTGGGGCCAACGTCCTGACTTTC,CASSAPSPGIGANVLTF
TRBV6-1,NA,TRBD1,TRBJ2-1,TGTGCCAGCAGAAGGGACAGGGGGAACCACAATGAGCAGTTCTTC,CASRRDRGNHNEQFF
TRBV7-2,NA,TRBD2,TRBJ2-3,TGTGCCAGCAGCCTTGCCCGCGGGGGGCTCACAGATACGCAGTATTTT,CASSLARGGLTDTQYF
TRBV29-1,NA,TRBD1,TRBJ2-5,TGCAGCGTTGGAGTGGGGACAGGACGGGAGACCCAGTACTTC,CSVGVGTGRETQYF
TRBV2,NA,NA,TRBJ2-3,TGTGCCAGCTGTAGGGGAAGCACAGATACGCAGTATTTT,CASCRGSTDTQYF
TRBV5-1,few,TRBD1,TRBJ1-2,TGCGCCAGCACCGATCCGGGACAGGGTTTAGGTGGCTACACCTTC,CASTDPGQGLGGYTF
TRBV11-3,NA,NA,TRBJ1-4,TGTGCCAGCAGCTCCCTAGCCAATGCAAAACTGTTTTTT,CASSSLANAKLFF
TRBV4-1,NA,NA,TRBJ2-1,TGCGCCAGCAGCCAAAGGGGAAACGACGAGCAGTTCTTC,CASSQRGNDEQFF
TRBV9,NA,TRBD1,TRBJ1-2,TGTGCCAGCAGCGTAGCCGGACAGGGTTATGGCTACACCTTC,CASSVAGQGYGYTF
TRBV29-1,NA,TRBD1,TRBJ1-5,TGCAGCGTTGCGGCAGGGGGCGACAATCAGCCCCAGCATTTT,CSVAAGGDNQPQHF
TRBV7-2,NA,NA,TRBJ2-2,TGTGCCAGCAGCTTAGTGGGGGGGAACACCGGGGAGCTGTTTTTT,CASSLVGGNTGELFF